These 6 T cell receptor beta chains originate from one sample sequenced in a study of blood T cell repertoires in COVID-19. Clones were sequenced by immunoSEQ multiplex PCR, and TCRdb holds only the in-frame ones, with some missing. Among over 200,000 clones listed, 80% to 85% were seen once. The sequencing input was peripheral blood. These receptors all come from a human donor in a cohort sampled during active COVID-19.

This chain joins TRBV20-1 and TRBJ1-4; D remains ambiguous. CDR1 and CDR2 from the germline V gene are DFQATT and SNEGSKA (reference sequence). The CDR3 runs to 11 residues. Trimming took off 4 bases at V and 4 bases at J, with 4 bases between the two ends. The CDR3 sequence is CSAIVNEKLFF. As DNA, the CDR3 is TGCAGTGCTATAGTTAATGAAAAACTGTTTTTT.

The V gene is TRBV9, the J gene TRBJ2-3, with D unclear. This CDR3 is 12 amino acids long. Germline values: CDR1 SGDLS, CDR2 YYNGEE. V lost 4 bases, J lost 9 bases, and 12 bases lay in between. DNA of the CDR3: TGTGCCAGCAGCATCAGTCCCCCGACGCAGTATTTT. Residues: CASSISPPTQYF.

V usage is TRBV10-3 and J usage is TRBJ1-5; D remains unclear. CDR1 ENHRY and CDR2 SYGVKD come from the germline V gene. Trimming pared 2 bases from V and 1 base from J, leaving 9 bases between. The CDR3 loop spans 15 amino acids. CDR3 loop: CAISEGLLSNQPQHF. Here the CDR3 DNA reads TGTGCCATCAGTGAGGGACTCCTCAGCAATCAGCCCCAGCATTTT.

In regard to this clone: This CDR3 is also generated by other DNA sequences in the sample. J is TRBJ1-6 and V is TRBV7-8; D perhaps matches TRBD1 (5 bases). V lost 5 bases to trimming and J lost 10 bases, with 15 bases between them. The CDR3 spans 14 residues. Germline V gene data show CDR1 as SGHVS and CDR2 as FQNEAQ. The CDR3 sequence: CASSHTGVKSPLHF. In DNA, the CDR3 is TGTGCCAGCAGCCATACAGGAGTTAAGTCACCCCTCCACTTT.

The V call is TRBV7-8, the J call TRBJ2-1; 7 bases match TRBD2. The germline V gene encodes CDR1 SGHVS and CDR2 FQNEAQ. The junction had 3 bases not matched to a gene; V was cut back by 7 bases and J by 3 bases. This CDR3 has 13 amino acids. CDR3 protein: CASIAGFYNEQFF. CDR3 DNA: TGTGCCAGCATAGCGGGTTTCTACAATGAGCAGTTCTTC.

The genes are TRBV15 and TRBJ2-3; 12 nucleotides align to TRBD2. The CDR3 loop spans 18 amino acids. CDR1 is LNHNV, CDR2 YYDKDF, per germline (reference sequence). The V segment lost 0 bases and the J segment 6 bases; nucleotides outside the gene matches: 10. The CDR3 DNA follows: TGTGCCACCAGCAGAGAACTCGGCGGACTAGCGGGAACCGATACGCAGTATTTT. Its protein product is CATSRELGGLAGTDTQYF.